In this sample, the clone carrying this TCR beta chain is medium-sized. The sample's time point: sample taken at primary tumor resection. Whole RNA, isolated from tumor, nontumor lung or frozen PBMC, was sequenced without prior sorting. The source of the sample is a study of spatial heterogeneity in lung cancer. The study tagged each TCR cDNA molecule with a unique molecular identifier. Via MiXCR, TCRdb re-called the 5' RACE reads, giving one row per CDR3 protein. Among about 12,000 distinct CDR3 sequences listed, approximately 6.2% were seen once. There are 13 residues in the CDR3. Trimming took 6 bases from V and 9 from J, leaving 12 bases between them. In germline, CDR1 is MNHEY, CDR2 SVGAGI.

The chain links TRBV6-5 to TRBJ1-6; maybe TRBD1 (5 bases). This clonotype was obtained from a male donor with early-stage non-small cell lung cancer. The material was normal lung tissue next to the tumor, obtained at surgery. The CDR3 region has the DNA TGTGCCAGCAGCTTGCGACAGCTTTCACCCCTCCACTTT. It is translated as CASSLRQLSPLHF.